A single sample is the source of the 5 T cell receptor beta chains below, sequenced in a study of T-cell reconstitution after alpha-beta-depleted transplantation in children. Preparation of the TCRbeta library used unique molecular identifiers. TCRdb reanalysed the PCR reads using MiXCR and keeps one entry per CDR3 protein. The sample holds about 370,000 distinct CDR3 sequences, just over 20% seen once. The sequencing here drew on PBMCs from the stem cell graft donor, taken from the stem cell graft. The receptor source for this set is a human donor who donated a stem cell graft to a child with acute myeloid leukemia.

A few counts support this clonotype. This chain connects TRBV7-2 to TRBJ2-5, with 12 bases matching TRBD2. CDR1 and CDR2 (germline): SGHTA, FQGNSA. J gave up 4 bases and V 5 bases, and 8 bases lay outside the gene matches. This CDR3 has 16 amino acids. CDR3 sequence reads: CASSARTSGIGETQYF. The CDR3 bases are TGTGCCAGCAGCGCAAGGACTAGCGGGATTGGAGAGACCCAGTACTTC.

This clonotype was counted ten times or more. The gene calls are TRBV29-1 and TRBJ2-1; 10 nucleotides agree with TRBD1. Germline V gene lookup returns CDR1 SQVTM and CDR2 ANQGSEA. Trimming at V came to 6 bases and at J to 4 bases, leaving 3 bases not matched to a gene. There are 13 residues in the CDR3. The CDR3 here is CSVWTGGYNEQFF. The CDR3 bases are TGCAGCGTCTGGACAGGGGGTTACAATGAGCAGTTCTTC.

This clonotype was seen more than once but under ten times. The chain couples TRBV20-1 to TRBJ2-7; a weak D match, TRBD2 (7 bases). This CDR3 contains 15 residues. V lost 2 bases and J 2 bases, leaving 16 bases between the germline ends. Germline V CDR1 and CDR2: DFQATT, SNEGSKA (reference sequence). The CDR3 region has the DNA TGCAGTGCTAGATTGGGGGCGGGAGACCCCTACGAGCAGTACTTC. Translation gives CSARLGAGDPYEQYF.

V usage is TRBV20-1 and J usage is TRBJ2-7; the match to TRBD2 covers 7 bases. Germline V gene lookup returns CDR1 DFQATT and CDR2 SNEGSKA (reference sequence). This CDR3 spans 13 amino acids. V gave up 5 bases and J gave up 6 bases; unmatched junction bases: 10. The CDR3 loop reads CSAPQDGGSEQYF. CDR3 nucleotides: TGCAGTGCTCCTCAGGACGGGGGGAGCGAGCAGTACTTC.

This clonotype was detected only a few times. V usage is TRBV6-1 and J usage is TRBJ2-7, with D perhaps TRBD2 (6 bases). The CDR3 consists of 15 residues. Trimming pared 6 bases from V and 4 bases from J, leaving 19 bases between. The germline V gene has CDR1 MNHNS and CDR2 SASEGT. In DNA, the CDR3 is TGTGCCAGCAGCCCGACCTGGCAGGGAGGATACGAGCAGTACTTC. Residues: CASSPTWQGGYEQYF.